This T cell receptor beta chain is drawn from a study of shared clonotypes between healthy human individuals. Broader study findings: Among a handful of donors, roughly 5% of naive CD4 clonotypes were found in common. Unshared clonotypes carried lower generation probabilities than those common to all four donors. Sampling covered nothing but blood. Tissue TCR repertoires likely differ from those found in blood.

How the authors handled the data: ImmunoSEQ gave junction-only sequences without quality scores, so filtering differed. Data came from immunoSEQ multiplex PCR; TCRdb stores just in-frame clones and leaves some out. Clone size and the V and J calls come from that table; the DNA yielded D and trimming. The repertoire includes about 690,000 clones, 90% of them detected once, and 34% sits in the top ten. Germline CDR1 and CDR2: SGHRS and YFSETQ. After removal of 4 bases from V and 0 bases from J, the junction contained 9 bases not matched to a gene. The CDR3 has 17 residues. As regards this clone: The target antigen is unknown.

The chain carries TRBV5-1 and TRBJ2-7, with 11 nucleotides matching TRBD2. The receptor's source is a young man in good health. Some clones in this sample may be carry-over from other donors' samples. Sequencing input: memory CD8+ T cells from PBMCs. Subset defined: CD45RO+ cells pooled with CCR7-negative TemRA cells. CDR3 loop: CASSKGLAEIDSYEQYF. In nucleotides, the CDR3 is TGCGCCAGCAGCAAGGGACTAGCGGAAATTGACTCCTACGAGCAGTACTTC. The full variable domain, with the rest looked up from reference TRBV5-1 and TRBJ2-7, is KAGVTQTPRYLIKTRGQQVTLSCSPISGHRSVSWYQQTPGQGLQFLFEYFSETQRNKGNFPGRFSGRQFSNSRSEMNVSTLELGDSALYLCASSKGLAEIDSYEQYFGPGTRLTVT.